Sequencing of this T cell receptor beta chain was carried out in a study of cytomegalovirus exposure and HLA in healthy donors. Study-wide background: The Caucasian-associated ancestry cluster contained 81% of the approximately 400 genotyped donors.

J was trimmed by 2 bases and V by 0 bases; bases with no gene match: 3. Germline loops: CDR1 MNHEY, CDR2 SVGAGI. This CDR3 contains 16 residues. The PCR was carried out with 60 Vbeta primers and 13 Jbeta primers. Sequencing was performed with immunoSEQ multiplex PCR; in TCRdb, only in-frame clones are kept and a portion is missing. There are about 98,000 clones in the sample; around 73% occur only once, and 1.2% lies in the top ten. The clonotype was recovered from a female donor in good health and CMV-seronegative. Sequenced sample: PBMCs. This chain uses TRBV6-5 with TRBJ2-7; 11 bases map to TRBD2. As DNA, the CDR3 is TGTGCCAGCAGTTACTCACTAGCGGGAGAGACCTACGAGCAGTACTTC. Its protein product is CASSYSLAGETYEQYF.